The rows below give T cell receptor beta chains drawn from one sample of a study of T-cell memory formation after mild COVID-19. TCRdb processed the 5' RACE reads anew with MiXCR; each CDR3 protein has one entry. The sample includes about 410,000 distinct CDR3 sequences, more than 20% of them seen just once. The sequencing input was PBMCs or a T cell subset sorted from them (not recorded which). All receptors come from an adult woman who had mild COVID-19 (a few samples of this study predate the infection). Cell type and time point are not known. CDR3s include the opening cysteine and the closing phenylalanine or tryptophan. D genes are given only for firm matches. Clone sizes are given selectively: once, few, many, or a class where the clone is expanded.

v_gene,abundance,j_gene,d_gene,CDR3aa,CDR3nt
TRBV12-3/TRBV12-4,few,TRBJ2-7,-,CASSSHLGGASYEQYF,TGTGCCAGCAGTTCCCACCTCGGAGGAGCCTCCTACGAGCAGTACTTC
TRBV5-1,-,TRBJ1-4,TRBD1,CASRSSGQKNEKLFF,TGCGCCAGCAGATCGTCGGGACAGAAGAATGAAAAACTGTTTTTT
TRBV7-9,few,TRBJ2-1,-,CASSLSAAEGQWFSFF,TGTGCCAGCAGCTTATCTGCCGCGGAGGGCCAATGGTTTTCTTTCTTC
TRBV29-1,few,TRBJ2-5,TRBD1,CSVEGRGLIETQYF,TGCAGCGTTGAAGGCAGGGGGCTGATAGAGACCCAGTACTTC
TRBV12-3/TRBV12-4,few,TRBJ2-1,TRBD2,CASTRRGAYNEQFF,TGTGCCAGCACCCGGCGGGGGGCCTACAATGAGCAGTTCTTC
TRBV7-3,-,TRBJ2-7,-,CASSSQQGHHEQYF,TGTGCCAGCAGCTCACAACAGGGACACCACGAGCAGTACTTC
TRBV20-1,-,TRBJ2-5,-,CSAGTALETQYF,TGCAGTGCCGGGACGGCACTCGAGACCCAGTACTTC
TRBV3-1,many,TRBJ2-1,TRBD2,CASSPRAWGLMGEQFF,TGTGCCAGCAGCCCGAGAGCATGGGGACTAATGGGTGAGCAGTTCTTC
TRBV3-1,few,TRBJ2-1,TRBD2,CASSQFSGPTPNEQFF,TGTGCCAGCAGCCAATTTAGCGGGCCTACCCCCAATGAGCAGTTCTTC
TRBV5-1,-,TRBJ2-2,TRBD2,CASSLGLAGAWELFF,TGCGCCAGCAGCCTGGGACTAGCGGGAGCGTGGGAGCTGTTTTTT
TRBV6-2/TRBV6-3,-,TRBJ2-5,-,CASSSLGREETQYF,TGTGCCAGCAGTTCCCTCGGACGTGAAGAGACCCAGTACTTC
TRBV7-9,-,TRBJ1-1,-,CASSLALGSGTEAFF,TGTGCCAGCAGCTTAGCGTTAGGGTCGGGCACTGAAGCTTTCTTT
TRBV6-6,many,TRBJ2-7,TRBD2,CASSYGTSGGASYEQYF,TGTGCCAGCAGTTACGGGACTAGCGGGGGGGCTTCCTACGAGCAGTACTTC
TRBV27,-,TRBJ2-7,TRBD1,CASRKGAREQYF,TGTGCCAGCAGGAAGGGGGCTCGAGAGCAGTACTTC
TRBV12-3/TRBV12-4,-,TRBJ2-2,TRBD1,CASSLDRVWTGELFF,TGTGCCAGCAGCCTCGACAGGGTTTGGACCGGGGAGCTGTTTTTT
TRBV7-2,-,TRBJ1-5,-,CASSFSDRNQPQHF,TGTGCCAGCAGCTTCTCCGACAGAAATCAGCCCCAGCATTTT
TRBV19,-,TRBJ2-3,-,CASSIGDLLRDTQYF,TGTGCCAGTAGTATAGGGGACCTCCTCCGGGATACGCAGTATTTT
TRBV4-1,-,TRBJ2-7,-,CASSQPGAYEQYF,TGCGCCAGCAGCCAACCGGGGGCCTACGAGCAGTACTTC
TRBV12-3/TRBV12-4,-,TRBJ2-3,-,CASSIPPSTDTQYF,TGTGCCAGCAGTATCCCCCCTAGCACAGATACGCAGTATTTT
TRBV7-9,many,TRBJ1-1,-,CASSFGSEAFF,TGTGCCAGCAGCTTTGGCTCTGAAGCTTTCTTT
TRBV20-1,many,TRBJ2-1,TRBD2,CSARESSGRAYNEQFF,TGCAGTGCTAGAGAGTCTAGCGGGAGGGCCTACAATGAGCAGTTCTTC
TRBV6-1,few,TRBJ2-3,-,CASSEYAGSSTDTQYF,TGTGCCAGCAGTGAATACGCCGGGAGCTCCACAGATACGCAGTATTTT
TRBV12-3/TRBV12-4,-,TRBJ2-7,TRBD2,CASSEGLAGYEQYF,TGTGCCAGCAGTGAGGGACTAGCGGGCTACGAGCAGTACTTC